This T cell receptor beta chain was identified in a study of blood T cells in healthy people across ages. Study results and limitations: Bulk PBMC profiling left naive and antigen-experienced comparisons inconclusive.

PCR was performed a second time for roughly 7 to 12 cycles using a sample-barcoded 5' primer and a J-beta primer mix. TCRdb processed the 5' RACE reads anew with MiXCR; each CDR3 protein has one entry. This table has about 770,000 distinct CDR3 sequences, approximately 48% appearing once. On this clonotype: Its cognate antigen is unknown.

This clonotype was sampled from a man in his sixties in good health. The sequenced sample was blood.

CDR3 sequence: CASSLEGTSGVNEQFF. In DNA form, the CDR3 reads TGTGCCAGCAGCTTGGAGGGGACTAGCGGGGTGAATGAGCAGTTCTTC. The V call is TRBV7-2, the J call TRBJ2-1; TRBD2 matches 13 bases. The CDR3 is 16 residues long. V shed 3 bases and J 7 bases; nucleotides not matched to a gene: 6. CDR1 and CDR2 (germline): SGHTA, FQGNSA.